This T cell receptor (beta chain) stems from a study of PD-1 blockade in mismatch repair-deficient tumors (dated by TCRdb to 2016 to 2017). About the investigation overall: Between September 2013 and 2016, approximately 90 consecutive patients with approximately 12 mismatch repair-deficient cancer types, all previously treated and progressing, were enrolled in the trial. Tumor-associated T cell clones were tracked in the peripheral blood of patients responding to PD-1 blockade by deep sequencing of TCR CDR3 regions.

CDR1 SGHVS and CDR2 FQNEAQ were looked up in the germline V gene. The CDR3 spans 15 residues, from the cysteine through the phenylalanine. Left in the record is the CDR3 DNA by itself, 45 bases read in frame from the first base. V sheds 3 bases and J sheds 7 bases, leaving 15 bases between their ends. For each enrolled patient, mismatch repair deficiency was established using either polymerase chain reaction or immunohistochemistry. TCR sequencing was performed for a few patients who responded to pembrolizumab therapy. Pembrolizumab PD-1 blockade was prospectively tested in advanced mismatch repair-deficient cancers, regardless of tissue of origin, in the phase II trial. Peripheral blood T cell samples were gathered serially, both before PD-1 blockade started and at multiple time points afterward. Blood sampling time points were reported as weeks after the first dose of pembrolizumab. Library preparation used the immunoSEQ multiplex PCR assay. TCRdb obtained this table from immuneACCESS and retained in-frame rearrangements with V and J assigned. These tables miss some clones; where compared with another copy, unresolved V genes account for less than half of the shortfall, and the remainder is unexplained. The sample yields tens of thousands of clones; around four fifths were counted once. The ten largest clones take up nearly 5.5% of the sample.

In regard to this clone: Its antigen target is currently unknown. There are no base qualities to consult, and no much larger clone falls within one base.

Broad study findings and their caveats: Clones residing in the tumor, which were often undetectable in blood before treatment, expanded quickly after pembrolizumab and then contracted, generally before radiologic responses.

The source of this sequence is an adult with mismatch repair-deficient cancer. The sequences come from peripheral blood, collected 2 weeks after starting pembrolizumab. Here the chain combines TRBV7-8 and TRBJ1-4, with TRBD1 as a weak D call on 5 bases. CDR3 loop: CASSFTGAKGEKLFF. The DNA sequence is given as TGTGCCAGCAGCTTTACAGGAGCGAAGGGTGAAAAACTGTTTTTT.